Shown below are 12 T cell receptor beta chains from a single sample sequenced in a study of T cells in women clearing cervical HPV infection. Here immunoSEQ multiplex PCR was the method, and the copy in TCRdb shows in-frame clones only, minus some. The table counts approximately 44,000 clones; 7.6% lies in the top ten. The sample consisted of blood buffy coat. The source is a woman between 18 and 70 years old with a cervical HPV16 infection that either progressed to CIN3+ or cleared (not recorded which).

A remark on this clone: The read stops 3 residues short of the end of the CDR3; the missing end is completed from the germline J gene. The J gene is TRBJ1-5, the V gene TRBV19; D ambiguous. V was pared by 7 bases and J by 0 bases, with 19 bases between. CDR3 size: 17 residues. From germline, CDR1 is LNHDA and CDR2 SQIVND (reference sequence). The CDR3: CASTLWADRYSNQPQHF. Incomplete CDR3 DNA: TGTGCCAGTACCCTGTGGGCAGACCGCTATAGCAATCAGCCC.

Details on this clone: The sequenced fragment ends 3 residues before the CDR3 boundary, so the rest is inferred from the germline J gene. The genes are TRBV5-5 and TRBJ2-5, with TRBD1 matching over 10 bases. The CDR3 sequence is 15 residues long. Losses at the gene ends were 3 bases for V and 2 bases for J; bases not matched to a gene: 4. Germline V lookup: CDR1 SGHKS, CDR2 YYEKEE (reference sequence). The CDR3 region is CASSYPGQGQETQYF. Incomplete CDR3 DNA: TGTGCCAGCAGCTATCCGGGACAGGGGCAAGAGACC.

Details on this clone: The CDR3 end is not reached by the read, which stops 3 residues before it; the germline J gene fills it in. This chain connects TRBV7-2 to TRBJ1-5; D gene ambiguous. The V and J ends lost 0 bases and 2 bases respectively, with 8 bases between them. The germline CDR1 and CDR2 sequences are SGHTA and FQGNSA. The CDR3 totals 15 residues. Here the CDR3 reads CASSLAGEGNQPQHF. The sequenced part of the CDR3 DNA is TGTGCCAGCAGCTTAGCCGGGGAAGGCAATCAGCCC.

Comments on this clone: The CDR3 is cut off 3 residues early in the read; its end comes from the germline J gene. The rearrangement links TRBV19 to TRBJ2-2; tentative D call: TRBD1 (5 bases). The germline CDR1 and CDR2 sequences are LNHDA and SQIVND (reference sequence). Trimming cost V 9 bases and J 1 base, with 6 bases left between them. The CDR3 is 12 amino acids. CDR3 residues: CASDRNTGELFF. Partial CDR3 DNA: TGTGCCAGCGACAGGAACACCGGGGAG.

A word on this clone: The read gets to within 3 residues of the CDR3 end, and the germline J gene fills in the rest. The V call is TRBV30, the J call TRBJ2-1; D call uncertain. Between the trimmed V and J ends, which lost 2 bases and 8 bases, there was a span of 7 bases. Per germline, CDR1 GTSNPN and CDR2 SVGIG (reference sequence). The CDR3 has 11 amino acids. Incomplete CDR3 DNA: TGTGCCTGGAGTAACTATTATGAG. Translated, it gives CAWSNYYE. The CDR3 reads in full as CAWSNYYEQFF.

Remarks on this clone: The CDR3 extends 3 residues past the end of the read, so its final part is completed from the germline J gene. This chain connects TRBV7-8 to TRBJ2-2; no reliable D call. CDR1 is SGHVS and CDR2 is FQNEAQ in the germline V gene. Trimming took off 2 bases at V and 6 bases at J, with 10 bases between the two ends. CDR3 length equals 14 residues. The sequenced CDR3 bases are TGTGCCAGCAGCTTATCCCGTCGCGCCGGGGAG. It translates to CASSLSRRAGE. The whole CDR3 sequence is CASSLSRRAGELFF. The complete variable domain, with remaining parts taken from reference TRBV7-8 and TRBJ2-2, reads GAGVSQSPRYKVAKRGQDVALRCDPISGHVSLFWYQQALGQGPEFLTYFQNEAQLDKSGLPSDRFFAERPEGSVSTLKIQRTQQEDSAVYLCASSLSRRAGELFFGEGSRLTVL.

On this clone: The read finishes 3 residues shy of the CDR3 end, and the germline J gene is used to complete it. The rearrangement joins TRBV7-2 to TRBJ1-2; D not resolved. This CDR3 region has 14 residues. The germline CDR1 and CDR2 sequences are SGHTA and FQGNSA. V was clipped by 2 bases and J by 3 bases, with 10 bases between them. The CDR3 is CASSLFEADYGYTF. CDR3 bases read: TGTGCCAGCAGCTTATTTGAGGCCGACTATGGC.

With respect to this clone: Read sequence stops 3 residues before the CDR3 end, and the germline J gene provides the missing end. This same CDR3 is encoded by further DNA sequences in the sample. The chain combines TRBV2 with TRBJ1-1, with D possibly being TRBD1 (5 bases). This CDR3 has 13 amino acids. CDR1 is SNHLY and CDR2 is FYNNEI in the germline V gene. Trimming shortened V by 4 bases and J by 6 bases, and 12 bases separated the two germline ends. The CDR3 protein is CASSVRAIAEAFF. CDR3 DNA (partial): TGTGCCAGCAGTGTCAGGGCAATAGCTGAA.

Concerning this clone itself: The read terminates 3 residues ahead of where the CDR3 ends, so the germline J gene completes it. The J gene is TRBJ2-1, the V gene TRBV6-2 or TRBV6-3, with 8 bases that match TRBD2. The CDR3 is 15 amino acids. Germline loops: CDR1 MNHEY, CDR2 SVGEGT. V lost 2 bases to trimming and J lost 8 bases; unmatched junction nucleotides: 8. Here the CDR3 reads CASSYGAGARDEQFF. The part of the CDR3 DNA that was read is TGTGCCAGCAGTTACGGAGCGGGAGCGCGCGATGAG.

Remarks on this clone: The read gets to within 3 residues of the CDR3 end, and the germline J gene fills in the rest. This sequence joins TRBV20-1 and TRBJ2-1; D may be TRBD2 (7 bases). CDR1 and CDR2 (germline): DFQATT, SNEGSKA (reference sequence). Trimming cost V 7 bases and J 4 bases, with 26 bases left between them. This CDR3 comprises 17 residues. CDR3 sequence: CSGGRGRMGLRYNEQFF. The sequenced part of the CDR3 DNA is TGCAGTGGAGGGAGGGGGAGGATGGGGCTAAGATACAATGAG.

Comments on this clone: The read comes to an end 3 residues before the CDR3 does, leaving the germline J gene to fill in the end. This chain joins TRBV23-1 and TRBJ1-5; D perhaps matches TRBD1 (5 bases). TRBV23-1 qualifies as an ORF whose function is uncertain. This CDR3 region has 19 residues. V lost 3 bases, J lost 2 bases, and 23 bases lay in between. Incomplete CDR3 DNA: TGCGCCAGCAGTCAGGAGGGGCAGATTTCTAAGTTTGGCAATCAGCCC. Translating gives CASSQEGQISKFGNQP. The entire CDR3 protein is CASSQEGQISKFGNQPQHF.

A remark on this clone: The read finishes 3 residues shy of the CDR3 end, and the germline J gene is used to complete it. The chain uses TRBV2 and TRBJ2-6; 7 bases agree with TRBD1. Germline CDR1 reads SNHLY; CDR2 reads FYNNEI. The CDR3 length is 15 residues. The junction had 5 bases not matched to a gene; V was cut back by 5 bases and J by 4 bases. The CDR3 sequence: CASSKDRAGANVLTF. CDR3 DNA, as far as it was read: TGTGCCAGCAGTAAAGACAGGGCCGGGGCCAACGTC. Full variable domain (missing parts from reference TRBV2 and TRBJ2-6): EPEVTQTPSHQVTQMGQEVILRCVPISNHLYFYWYRQILGQKVEFLVSFYNNEISEKSEIFDDQFSVERPDGSNFTLKIRSTKLEDSAMYFCASSKDRAGANVLTFGAGSRLTVL.